The 8 T cell receptor beta chains below come from one sample, sequenced in a study of cytomegalovirus exposure and HLA in healthy donors. Assay used: immunoSEQ multiplex PCR; TCRdb lists only in-frame clones, some missing. The sample holds 130,000 to 150,000 clones, roughly 90% seen once. Sample: PBMCs. The receptors were sampled from a man between 18 and 29 years old in good health and CMV-seropositive.

The CDR3 is CASSSSPGLVSGANVLTF. CDR3 DNA sequence: TGTGCCAGCAGTTCAAGCCCGGGACTAGTCTCTGGGGCCAACGTCCTGACTTTC. The chain is built from TRBV27 and TRBJ2-6; 8 bases fit TRBD2. J gave up 0 bases and V 4 bases, and 8 bases lay outside the gene matches. Germline loops: CDR1 MNHEY, CDR2 SMNVEV (reference sequence). The CDR3 has 18 residues.

This clone showed up just once. Written as DNA, the CDR3 is TGCAGTGCTAGAGGAGAGAATACGCAGTATTTT. This sequence encodes CSARGENTQYF. V and J are TRBV20-1 and TRBJ2-3; D is ambiguous. CDR1 is DFQATT and CDR2 is SNEGSKA in the germline V gene (reference sequence). There are 11 residues in the CDR3. V dropped 1 base and J dropped 7 bases, with 6 bases sitting between them.

The rearrangement links TRBV21-1 to TRBJ1-5. TRBV21-1 is listed as a pseudogene. CDR3 length: 14 amino acids. The CDR3 DNA reads as TGTGCCAGCAGCAGGGAGTATCCCAATCAGCCCCAGCATTTT. Its translation is CASSREYPNQPQHF.

V is TRBV27 and J is TRBJ2-5; the match to TRBD2 covers 11 bases. The length of the CDR3 is 16 residues. The V gene's germline CDR1 is MNHEY and CDR2 SMNVEV (reference sequence). V lost 6 bases to trimming and J lost 2 bases; unmatched junction nucleotides: 8. The CDR3 here is CASSKRLAGKQETQYF. CDR3 coding DNA: TGTGCCAGCAGCAAAAGACTAGCGGGAAAACAAGAGACCCAGTACTTC.

This rearrangement joins TRBV5-1 to TRBJ2-3, with 8 bases identical to TRBD2. The J segment lost 7 bases and the V segment lost 1 base, leaving 8 bases of the junction unmatched. The CDR3 contains 15 residues. CDR1 SGHRS and CDR2 YFSETQ come from the germline V gene. CDR3 bases: TGCGCCAGCAGCTTGACAGTTTCGGGGGGGCATACGCAGTATTTT. Its protein is CASSLTVSGGHTQYF.

The chain joins TRBV6-5 to TRBJ2-7, with D perhaps TRBD1 (5 bases). The germline V gene has CDR1 MNHEY and CDR2 SVGAGI. Trimming took off 7 bases at V and 2 bases at J, with 15 bases between the two ends. The CDR3 sequence is 14 residues long. This CDR3 is CASKRKSRAYEQYF. CDR3 bases: TGTGCCAGCAAAAGGAAGTCCAGGGCCTACGAGCAGTACTTC.

CDR3 sequence: CASRRQENTEAFF. The CDR3 nucleotides read TGTGCCAGTAGACGACAGGAGAACACTGAAGCTTTCTTT. This sequence joins TRBV19 and TRBJ1-1, with D perhaps TRBD1 (6 bases). The V gene's germline CDR1 is LNHDA and CDR2 SQIVND (reference sequence). The CDR3 has 13 residues. Trimming took 6 bases from V and 1 from J, leaving 9 bases between them.

This sequence joins TRBV5-1 and TRBJ2-7; TRBD1 matches 10 bases. After removal of 4 bases from V and 7 bases from J, the junction contained 14 bases not matched to a gene. Germline assignment: CDR1 SGHRS and CDR2 YFSETQ. CDR3 length equals 16 residues. The CDR3 spells CASSLESRDRGREQYF. In DNA, the CDR3 is TGCGCCAGCAGCCTCGAAAGCCGGGACAGGGGTCGAGAGCAGTACTTC.